These T cell receptor beta chains were read from a single sample in a study of beta chain features in type 1 diabetes. Method: immunoSEQ multiplex PCR; TCRdb's copy keeps in-frame clones and lacks some. The data contain about 150,000 clones, 10% of them seen just once; the ten biggest clones take up under 0.55%. Sequences were obtained from central memory CD4+ T cells from blood. Source of these receptors: a man aged 25 to 40 with type 1 diabetes. Each CDR3 is given with its conserved first and last residue. A D gene is named only where the DNA matches it firmly.

- TRBV15 CATSANSNQPQHF
- TRBV29-1 CSVEDPQGNYGYTF
TRBD2 TRBV29-1 CSVKSGTTDTQYF
- TRBV9 CASSVGVPTGTHSYEQYF
- TRBV27 CASSRSTDTQYF
- TRBV7-2 CASSLGAGQETQYF
TRBD2 TRBV2 CASKGASGRSAGELFF
- TRBV18 CASSPDGTGGEQYF
- TRBV30 CAWSVTLQEQFF
- TRBV7-9 CASSLDRPSSYEQYF
- TRBV28 CASSRTVYEQYF
- TRBV18 CASSPPGGNGNQPQHF
- TRBV5-4 CASSLGGPTLTGELFF
- TRBV5-4 CASSLSLANTGELFF
- TRBV5-4 CASSSASSGRGDTQYF
TRBD2 TRBV18 CASSPGLAGNEQFF
- TRBV30 CAWGGSNNQPQHF
TRBD1 TRBV28 CASSDRAPYEQYF
- TRBV30 CAWSRGIGTEAFF
- TRBV7-9 CASSRGENQPQHF
TRBD1 TRBV10-2 CAISGTGPGEQYF
- TRBV19 CASRNGGNYGYTF
- TRBV4-3 CASSQDWKAVSTDTQYF
TRBD2 TRBV5-4 CASSPGLAGGSSEQYF
- TRBV4-1 CASSQDGHPEDTEAFF
- TRBV2 CASSVSRQASVYGYTF
TRBD1 TRBV4-1 CASSQLRQGPYEQYF
TRBD1 TRBV10-3 CAISEQGAPEAFF
TRBD1 TRBV18 CASSPGTEETQYF
- TRBV28 CASSWSGTEAFF
- TRBV19 CASRQSGETQYF
- TRBV4-2 CASSQEGQISTDTQYF
TRBD2 TRBV5-6 CASSDIRGLAVNEQFF
TRBD2 TRBV9 CASSQPRAGGRLKGSYNEQFF
- TRBV18 CASSPDLYEQYF
- TRBV6-6 CASSHGGALAPDTQYF
TRBD2 TRBV4-2 CASSQAVRAGDDTQYF
- TRBV28 CASSLVGTNTEAFF
- TRBV16 CASSQSSSEQYF
TRBD2 TRBV4-3 CASSQETSGRTVTYEQYF
- TRBV9 CASSPGIQETQYF
- TRBV9 CASSISQTANEQFF
- TRBV18 CASSGYAPPYNEQFF
- TRBV5-4 CASSLPGDGLDTQYF
- TRBV6-5 CASSYSVGGNGDTQYF
- TRBV2 CASSEALQAETQYF
TRBD2 TRBV23-1 CASSRPSGRESSYNEQFF
- TRBV18 CASFTTGFETQYF
- TRBV19 CASSGVSAYYYNEQFF
TRBD1 TRBV5-1 CASSRNPGGTGEGYTF
- TRBV18 CASSETVNYGYTF
TRBD1 TRBV4-2 CASSQGEGGAEKLFF
TRBD2 TRBV5-1 CASSDRAGGANYNEQFF
- TRBV2 CASNREPYNEQFF
TRBD1 TRBV28 CASSSQGATEAFF
- TRBV7-9 CASRRTEEKLFF
- TRBV7-3 CASSLNPGYGYTF
- TRBV4-1 CASSQVDMGLGNTEAFF
TRBD1 TRBV5-4 CASSHSPDRDNYEQYF